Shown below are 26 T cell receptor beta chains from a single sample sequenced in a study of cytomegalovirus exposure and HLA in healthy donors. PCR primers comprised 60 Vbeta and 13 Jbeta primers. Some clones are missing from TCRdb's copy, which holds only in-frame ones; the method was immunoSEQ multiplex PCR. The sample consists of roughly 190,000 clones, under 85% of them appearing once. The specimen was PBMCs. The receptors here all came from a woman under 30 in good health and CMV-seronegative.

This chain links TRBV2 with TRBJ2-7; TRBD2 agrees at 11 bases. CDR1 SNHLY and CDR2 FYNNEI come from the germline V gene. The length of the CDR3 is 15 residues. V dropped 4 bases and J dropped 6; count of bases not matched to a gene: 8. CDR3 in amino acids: CASSVLLTSGAEQYF. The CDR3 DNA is TGTGCCAGCAGTGTCCTCTTGACTAGCGGGGCCGAGCAGTACTTC.

The CDR3 loop is CASSVGQVVAEAFF. CDR3 nucleotide sequence: TGTGCCAGCAGCGTAGGGCAGGTAGTGGCTGAAGCTTTCTTT. This chain joins TRBV9 and TRBJ1-1; no firm D call. V lost 0 bases, J lost 6 bases, and 12 bases lay in between. Germline loops: CDR1 SGDLS, CDR2 YYNGEE. This CDR3 region has 14 residues.

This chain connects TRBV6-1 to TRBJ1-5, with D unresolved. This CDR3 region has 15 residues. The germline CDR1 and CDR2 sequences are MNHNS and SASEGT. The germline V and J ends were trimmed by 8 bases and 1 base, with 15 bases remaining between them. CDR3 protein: CASLEEHWSNQPQHF. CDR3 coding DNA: TGTGCCAGCTTAGAGGAGCATTGGAGCAATCAGCCCCAGCATTTT.

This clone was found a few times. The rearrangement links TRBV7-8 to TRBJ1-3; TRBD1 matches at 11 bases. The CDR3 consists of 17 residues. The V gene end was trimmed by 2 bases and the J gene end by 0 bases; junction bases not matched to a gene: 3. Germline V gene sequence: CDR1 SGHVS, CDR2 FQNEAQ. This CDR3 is CASSLPGTGGSGNTIYF. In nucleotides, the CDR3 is TGTGCCAGCAGCTTACCCGGGACAGGGGGCTCTGGAAACACCATATATTTT.

CDR3 coding DNA: TGTGCCAGCAGCCGGGACAGGCCCGTCTCTGGGGCCAACGTCCTGACTTTC. Translating gives CASSRDRPVSGANVLTF. The chain links TRBV5-6 to TRBJ2-6; 8 bases map to TRBD1. Germline V gene lookup returns CDR1 SGHDT and CDR2 YYEEEE. V lost 4 bases and J lost 0; bases outside the gene matches: 6. This CDR3 region has 17 residues.

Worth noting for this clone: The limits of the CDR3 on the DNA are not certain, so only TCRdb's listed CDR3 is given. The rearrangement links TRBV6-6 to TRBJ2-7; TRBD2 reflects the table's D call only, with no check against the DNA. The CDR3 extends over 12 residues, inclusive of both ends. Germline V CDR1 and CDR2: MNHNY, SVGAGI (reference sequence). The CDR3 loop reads CASSSSGYEQYF.

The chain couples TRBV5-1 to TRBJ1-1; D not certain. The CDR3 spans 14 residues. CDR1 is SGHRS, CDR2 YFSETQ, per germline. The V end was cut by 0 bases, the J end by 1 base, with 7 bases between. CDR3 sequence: CASSLGARNTEAFF. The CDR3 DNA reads TGCGCCAGCAGCTTGGGGGCGAGGAACACTGAAGCTTTCTTT.

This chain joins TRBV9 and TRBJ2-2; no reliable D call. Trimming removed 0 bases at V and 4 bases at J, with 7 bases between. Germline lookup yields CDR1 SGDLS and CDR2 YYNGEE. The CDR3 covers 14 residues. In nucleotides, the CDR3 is TGTGCCAGCAGCGTAGACGGCGGCACCGGGGAGCTGTTTTTT. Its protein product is CASSVDGGTGELFF.

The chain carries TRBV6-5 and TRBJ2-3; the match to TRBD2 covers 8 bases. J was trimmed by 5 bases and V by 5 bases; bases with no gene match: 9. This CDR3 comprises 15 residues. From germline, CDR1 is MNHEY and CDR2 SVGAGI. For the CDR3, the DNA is TGTGCCAGCAGTCGCCGCTCGCGGGGGGAAGATACGCAGTATTTT. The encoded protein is CASSRRSRGEDTQYF.

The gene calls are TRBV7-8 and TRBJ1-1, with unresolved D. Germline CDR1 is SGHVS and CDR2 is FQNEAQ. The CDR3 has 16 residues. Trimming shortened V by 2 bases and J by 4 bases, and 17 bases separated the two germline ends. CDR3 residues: CASSLRAVGGSTEAFF. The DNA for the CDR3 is TGTGCCAGCAGCTTACGTGCTGTGGGCGGGAGCACTGAAGCTTTCTTT.

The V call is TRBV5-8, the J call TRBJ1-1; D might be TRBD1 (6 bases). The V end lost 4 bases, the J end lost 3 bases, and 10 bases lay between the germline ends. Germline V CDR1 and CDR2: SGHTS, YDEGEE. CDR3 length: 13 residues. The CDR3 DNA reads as TGTGCCAGCAGCATGACAGGATACACTGAAGCTTTCTTT. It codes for CASSMTGYTEAFF.

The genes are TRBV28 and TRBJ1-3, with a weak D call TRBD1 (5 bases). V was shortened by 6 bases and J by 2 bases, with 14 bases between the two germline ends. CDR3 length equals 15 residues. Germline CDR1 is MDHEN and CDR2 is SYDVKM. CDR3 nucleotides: TGTGCCAGCAGCCTAGGTAGGGGTACTGGAAACACCATATATTTT. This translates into CASSLGRGTGNTIYF.

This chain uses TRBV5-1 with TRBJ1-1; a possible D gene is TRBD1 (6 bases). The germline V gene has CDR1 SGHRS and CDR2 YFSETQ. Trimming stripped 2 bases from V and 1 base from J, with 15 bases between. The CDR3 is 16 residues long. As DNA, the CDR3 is TGCGCCAGCAGCTTAATCCCCTCGACAGGGAACACTGAAGCTTTCTTT. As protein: CASSLIPSTGNTEAFF.

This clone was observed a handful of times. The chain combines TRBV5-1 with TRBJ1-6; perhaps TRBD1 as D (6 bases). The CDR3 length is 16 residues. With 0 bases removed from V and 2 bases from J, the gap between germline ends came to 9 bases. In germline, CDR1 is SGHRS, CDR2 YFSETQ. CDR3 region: CASSLDRAAYNSPLHF. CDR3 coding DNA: TGCGCCAGCAGCTTGGACAGGGCGGCCTATAATTCACCCCTCCACTTT.

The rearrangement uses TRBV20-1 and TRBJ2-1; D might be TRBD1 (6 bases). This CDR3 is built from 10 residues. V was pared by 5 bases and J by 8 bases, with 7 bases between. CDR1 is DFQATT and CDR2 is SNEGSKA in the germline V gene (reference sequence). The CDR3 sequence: CSAAGDEQFF. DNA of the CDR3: TGCAGTGCTGCAGGGGATGAGCAGTTCTTC.

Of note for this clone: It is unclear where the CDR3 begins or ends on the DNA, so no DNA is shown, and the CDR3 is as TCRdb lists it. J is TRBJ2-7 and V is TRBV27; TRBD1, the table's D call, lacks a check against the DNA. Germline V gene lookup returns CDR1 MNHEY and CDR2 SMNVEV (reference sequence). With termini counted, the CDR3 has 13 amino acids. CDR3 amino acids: CASILDRSYEQYF.

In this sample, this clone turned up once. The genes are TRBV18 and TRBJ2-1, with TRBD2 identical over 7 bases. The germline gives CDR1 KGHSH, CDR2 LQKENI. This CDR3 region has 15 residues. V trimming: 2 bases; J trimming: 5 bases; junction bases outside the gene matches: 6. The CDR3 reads CASSPSAGRDNEQFF. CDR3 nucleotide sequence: TGTGCCAGCTCACCAAGCGCGGGGAGGGACAATGAGCAGTTCTTC.

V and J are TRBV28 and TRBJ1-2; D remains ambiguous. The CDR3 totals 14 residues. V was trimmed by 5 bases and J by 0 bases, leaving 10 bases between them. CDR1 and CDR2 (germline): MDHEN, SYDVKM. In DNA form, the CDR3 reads TGTGCCAGCAGTGTTTCGGGAGCTAACTATGGCTACACCTTC. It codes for CASSVSGANYGYTF.

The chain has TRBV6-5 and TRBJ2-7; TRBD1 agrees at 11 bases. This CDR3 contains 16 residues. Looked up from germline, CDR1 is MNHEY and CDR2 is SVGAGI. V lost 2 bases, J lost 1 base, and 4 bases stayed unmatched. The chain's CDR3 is CASSYGGQGGSYEQYF. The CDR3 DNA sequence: TGTGCCAGCAGTTACGGGGGACAGGGGGGATCCTACGAGCAGTACTTC.

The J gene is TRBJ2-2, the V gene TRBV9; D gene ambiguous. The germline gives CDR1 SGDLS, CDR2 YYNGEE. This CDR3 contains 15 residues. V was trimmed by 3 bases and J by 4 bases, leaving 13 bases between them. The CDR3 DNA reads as TGTGCCAGCAGCGGCCCCCAGGTGTTCACCGGGGAGCTGTTTTTT. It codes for CASSGPQVFTGELFF.

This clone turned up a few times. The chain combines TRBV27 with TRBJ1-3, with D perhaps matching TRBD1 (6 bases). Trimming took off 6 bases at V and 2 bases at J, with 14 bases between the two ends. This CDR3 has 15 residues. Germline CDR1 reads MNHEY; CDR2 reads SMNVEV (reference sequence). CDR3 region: CASRQQGFPGNTIYF. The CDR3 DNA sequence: TGTGCCAGCAGACAACAGGGTTTTCCTGGAAACACCATATATTTT.

Written as DNA, the CDR3 is TGTGCCAGCACCTTTAGGGGGACTAGCGGGGGTTTCAAGAAGACCCAGTACTTC. Amino acid sequence: CASTFRGTSGGFKKTQYF. V is TRBV21-1 and J is TRBJ2-5; whether TRBD2, the table's D call, matches the DNA was not checked. TRBV21-1 is a documented pseudogene. CDR3 size: 18 residues.

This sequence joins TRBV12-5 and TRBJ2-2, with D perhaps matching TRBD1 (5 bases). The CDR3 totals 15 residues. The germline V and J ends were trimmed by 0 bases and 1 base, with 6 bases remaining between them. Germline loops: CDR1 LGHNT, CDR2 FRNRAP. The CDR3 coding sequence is TGTGCTAGTGGTTTGGTTGGACAGAACACCGGGGAGCTGTTTTTT. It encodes CASGLVGQNTGELFF.

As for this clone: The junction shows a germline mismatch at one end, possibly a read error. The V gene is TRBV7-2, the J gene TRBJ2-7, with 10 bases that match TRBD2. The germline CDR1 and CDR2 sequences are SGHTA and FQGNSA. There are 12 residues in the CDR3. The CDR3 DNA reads TGTGCCAGCAGCTTACTTAGCGGGAGGCGGGACTTC. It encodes CASSLLSGRRDF. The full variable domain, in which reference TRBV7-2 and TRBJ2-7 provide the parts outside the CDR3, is GAGVSQSPSNKVTEKGKDVELRCDPISGHTALYWYRQSLGQGLEFLIYFQGNSAPDKSGLPSDRFSAERTGGSVSTLTIQRTQQEDSAVYLCASSLLSGRRDFGPGTRLTVT.

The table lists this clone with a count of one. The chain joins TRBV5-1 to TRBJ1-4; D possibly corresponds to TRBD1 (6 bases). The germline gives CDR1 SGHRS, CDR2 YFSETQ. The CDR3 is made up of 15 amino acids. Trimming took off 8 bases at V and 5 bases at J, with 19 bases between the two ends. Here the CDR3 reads CASQRQAAENEKLFF. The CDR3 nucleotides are TGCGCCAGTCAAAGACAGGCCGCAGAAAATGAAAAACTGTTTTTT.

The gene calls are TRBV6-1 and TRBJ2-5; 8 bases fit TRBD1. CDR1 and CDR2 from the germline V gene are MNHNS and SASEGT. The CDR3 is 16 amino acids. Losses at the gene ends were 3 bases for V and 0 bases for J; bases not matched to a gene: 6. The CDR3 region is CASSEPGGLDQETQYF. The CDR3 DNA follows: TGTGCCAGCAGTGAGCCAGGGGGCTTGGACCAAGAGACCCAGTACTTC.